A single sample gave rise to the 8 T cell receptor beta chains below, sequenced in a study of shared clonotypes between healthy human individuals. Naivety among CD8 cells was defined by CD45RO negativity and positive CCR7 selection, thereby excluding terminally differentiated effector memory CD45RA+ cells. Some clones are missing from TCRdb's copy, which holds only in-frame ones; the method was immunoSEQ multiplex PCR. Of about 2 million clones in the sample, approximately 95% were seen once. Sequencing was performed on naive CD8+ T cells sorted from blood. The receptors originated from a man aged 18 to 30 in good health.

The gene calls are TRBV11-2 and TRBJ2-7; tentatively, D is TRBD1 (5 bases). Germline V gives CDR1 SGHAT, CDR2 FQNNGV. The CDR3 sequence is 12 residues long. V was cut by 4 bases and J by 5 bases, with 9 bases left in between. Written as DNA, the CDR3 is TGTGCCAGCAGCTATGGACAAAACGAGCAGTACTTC. Translating gives CASSYGQNEQYF.

CDR3: CASSLGQGRDTQYF. CDR3 DNA sequence: TGTGCCAGCAGCCTGGGACAGGGAAGAGATACGCAGTATTTT. This chain connects TRBV5-8 to TRBJ2-3; the match to TRBD1 covers 9 bases. The J segment lost 5 bases and the V segment lost 4 bases, leaving 5 bases of the junction unmatched. Germline CDR1 SGHTS, CDR2 YDEGEE. This CDR3 comprises 14 residues.

This chain uses TRBV15 with TRBJ2-7; 8 bases fit TRBD1. The CDR3 sequence is 17 residues long. Germline values: CDR1 LNHNV, CDR2 YYDKDF (reference sequence). The V segment lost 0 bases and the J segment 0 bases; nucleotides outside the gene matches: 7. As DNA, the CDR3 is TGTGCCACCAGCAGAGAATCCAGGACAGGGTTCTCCTACGAGCAGTACTTC. This codes for CATSRESRTGFSYEQYF. The full variable domain, completed using reference TRBV15 and TRBJ2-7, is DAMVIQNPRYQVTQFGKPVTLSCSQTLNHNVMYWYQQKSSQAPKLLFHYYDKDFNNEADTPDNFQSRRPNTSFCFLDIRSPGLGDTAMYLCATSRESRTGFSYEQYFGPGTRLTVT.

Comments on this clone: The sample holds other DNA sequences that translate to the same CDR3. The CDR3 region is CASSLGLATDTQYF. CDR3 DNA sequence: TGTGCCAGCAGCTTGGGATTAGCCACAGATACGCAGTATTTT. The chain joins TRBV5-8 to TRBJ2-3; D uncertain. There are 14 residues in the CDR3. The V gene lost 0 bases and the J gene lost 2 bases, with 7 bases spanning the gap. Germline CDR1 is SGHTS and CDR2 is YDEGEE.

The V call is TRBV7-9, the J call TRBJ1-2, with 7 nucleotides matching TRBD1. V trimming: 11 bases; J trimming: 5 bases; junction bases outside the gene matches: 8. Germline V gives CDR1 SEHNR, CDR2 FQNEAQ (reference sequence). The CDR3 consists of 12 residues. The CDR3 loop reads CAGQDGLYGYTF. The CDR3 nucleotides read TGTGCCGGACAGGACGGGCTTTATGGCTACACCTTC.

The rearrangement uses TRBV2 and TRBJ2-3, with D possibly TRBD1 on 5 matching bases. The V and J ends lost 10 bases and 2 bases respectively, with 10 bases between them. CDR3 size: 12 residues. Looked up from germline, CDR1 is SNHLY and CDR2 is FYNNEI. In nucleotides, the CDR3 is TGTGCCAACCGACAGAACACAGATACGCAGTATTTT. Translating gives CANRQNTDTQYF.

The chain employs TRBV19 and TRBJ2-1; a possible D gene is TRBD2 (6 bases). Between the trimmed V and J ends, which lost 5 bases and 5 bases, there was a span of 19 bases. Per the germline V gene, CDR1 is LNHDA and CDR2 is SQIVND (reference sequence). The CDR3 runs to 16 residues. CDR3 DNA: TGTGCCAGTAGTCAGACAGCTGGCGGGGCCCACAATGAGCAGTTCTTC. As protein: CASSQTAGGAHNEQFF.

This sequence joins TRBV27 and TRBJ1-4, with 7 bases that match TRBD1. This CDR3 region has 16 residues. Trimming at V came to 3 bases and at J to 5 bases, leaving 9 bases not matched to a gene. The germline CDR1 and CDR2 sequences are MNHEY and SMNVEV (reference sequence). CDR3 loop: CASSFLRGNSNEKLFF. The DNA of the CDR3 is TGTGCCAGCAGTTTTCTCAGGGGGAATTCGAATGAAAAACTGTTTTTT.